Following are 32 T cell receptor beta chains from one sample sequenced in a study of Graves' ophthalmopathy and Graves' hyperthyroidism. RNA transcripts provided the template for amplifying TCR beta CDR3 regions. The first-round RT-PCR employed HTBI primers together with the Qiagen OneStep RT-PCR kit. A multiplex PCR was then performed as the second round. TCRdb reprocessed the multiplex PCR reads via MiXCR and lists one record per CDR3 protein. Here the sample spans 360,000 or so distinct CDR3 sequences, around 18% being singletons. Material for sequencing was peripheral blood. Source of these receptors: a woman in her late teens or twenties with Graves' ophthalmopathy.

This clonotype was counted ten times or more. The chain carries TRBV20-1 and TRBJ2-4; the D is unclear. This CDR3 contains 14 residues. Trimming took 2 bases from V and 0 from J, leaving 8 bases between them. Germline V gene lookup returns CDR1 DFQATT and CDR2 SNEGSKA (reference sequence). The CDR3 loop reads CSARQDLAKNIQYF. CDR3 nucleotide sequence: TGCAGTGCTAGACAGGACCTAGCCAAAAACATTCAGTACTTC.

This clonotype was counted many times. V and J are TRBV20-1 and TRBJ2-5; D is unresolved. Germline V lookup: CDR1 DFQATT, CDR2 SNEGSKA (reference sequence). The CDR3 is made up of 18 amino acids. Deletions cut 0 bases from V and 1 base from J, with 21 bases between. The CDR3 DNA sequence: TGCAGTGCTAGAGATGTGGCTCTGGGCTCTTCTGGCCAAGAGACCCAGTACTTC. Amino acid sequence: CSARDVALGSSGQETQYF.

The chain is built from TRBV6-1 and TRBJ2-5; D may be TRBD1 (6 bases). CDR3 size: 15 residues. Trimming shortened V by 0 bases and J by 2 bases, and 10 bases separated the two germline ends. Germline V lookup: CDR1 MNHNS, CDR2 SASEGT. The CDR3 DNA sequence: TGTGCCAGCAGTGAAGCAAGTGGGACACAAGAGACCCAGTACTTC. This encodes CASSEASGTQETQYF.

This clonotype was counted many times. V is TRBV29-1 and J is TRBJ1-1, with 8 bases matching TRBD1. Germline-derived CDR1 and CDR2 are SQVTM and ANQGSEA. V dropped 7 bases and J dropped 1; count of bases not matched to a gene: 8. The CDR3 has 14 amino acids. In DNA form, the CDR3 reads TGCAGCGCGGGGTCTACAGGGGGGAACACTGAAGCTTTCTTT. This codes for CSAGSTGGNTEAFF.

This clonotype was recorded many times. V usage is TRBV28 and J usage is TRBJ2-5, with D possibly matching TRBD1 (6 bases). CDR3 length: 16 residues. Germline lookup yields CDR1 MDHEN and CDR2 SYDVKM. The V end lost 7 bases, the J end lost 4 bases, and 22 bases lay between the germline ends. The CDR3 region is CASTLTGPGDRETQYF. The CDR3 DNA reads TGTGCCAGCACCCTTACAGGGCCCGGCGATCGAGAGACCCAGTACTTC.

This clonotype was picked up many times. The J gene is TRBJ1-6, the V gene TRBV7-2; D is ambiguous. Germline lookup yields CDR1 SGHTA and CDR2 FQGNSA. The CDR3 consists of 14 residues. V lost 2 bases and J 12 bases, leaving 14 bases between the germline ends. The CDR3: CASSLPRRGVPLHF. Written as DNA, the CDR3 is TGTGCCAGCAGCTTACCACGGCGAGGTGTACCCCTCCACTTT.

The chain has TRBV24-1 and TRBJ2-5; D not certain. V lost 4 bases to trimming and J lost 0 bases, with 8 bases between them. Germline CDR1 KGHDR, CDR2 SFDVKD. CDR3 size: 14 residues. For the CDR3, the DNA is TGTGCCACCAGTGACTATTATGACCAAGAGACCCAGTACTTC. Translated, it gives CATSDYYDQETQYF.

This clonotype was detected ten times or more. The rearrangement joins TRBV12-3 or TRBV12-4 to TRBJ2-2; no reliable D call. This CDR3 region has 12 residues. V lost 3 bases and J 3 bases, leaving 2 bases between the germline ends. The CDR3 loop reads CASSFDTGELFF. CDR3 nucleotide sequence: TGTGCCAGCAGTTTTGACACCGGGGAGCTGTTTTTT.

The rearrangement uses TRBV6-5 and TRBJ2-7; no clear D. The germline V gene encodes CDR1 MNHEY and CDR2 SVGAGI. CDR3 length: 13 residues. Trimming stripped 0 bases from V and 2 bases from J, with 5 bases between. CDR3 residues: CASSYSSAYEQYF. The CDR3, as DNA: TGTGCCAGCAGTTACTCATCAGCCTACGAGCAGTACTTC.

This clonotype was observed at least ten times. The rearrangement uses TRBV6-5 and TRBJ1-1, with unresolved D. From germline, CDR1 is MNHEY and CDR2 SVGAGI. The V and J ends lost 2 bases and 14 bases respectively, with 12 bases between them. This CDR3 comprises 11 residues. This CDR3 reads CASSYVDGRFF. The CDR3 nucleotides are TGTGCCAGCAGTTACGTAGACGGAAGGTTCTTT.

The chain carries TRBV7-8 and TRBJ2-6; D is ambiguous. Germline assignment: CDR1 SGHVS and CDR2 FQNEAQ. V lost 3 bases and J 0 bases, leaving 6 bases between the germline ends. There are 15 residues in the CDR3. Here the CDR3 DNA reads TGTGCCAGCAGCTTTAGGTTCTCTGGGGCCAACGTCCTGACTTTC. The encoded protein is CASSFRFSGANVLTF.

This chain joins TRBV12-3 or TRBV12-4 and TRBJ2-5, with D tentatively TRBD1 or TRBD2 (5 bases each). This CDR3 spans 16 amino acids. Trimming took off 7 bases at V and 1 base at J, with 19 bases between the two ends. The CDR3 region is CASNERIAGTQETQYF. CDR3 DNA: TGTGCCAGCAATGAAAGGATAGCCGGGACCCAAGAGACCCAGTACTTC.

This clonotype showed up many times. The chain links TRBV19 to TRBJ2-2; maybe TRBD2 (7 bases). The CDR3 contains 15 residues. Trimming took off 5 bases at V and 7 bases at J, with 17 bases between the two ends. Germline V CDR1 and CDR2: LNHDA, SQIVND (reference sequence). In DNA, the CDR3 is TGTGCCAGTAGTTTTTGGGGGGGGCGCGGCGGGGAGCTGTTTTTT. Amino acid sequence: CASSFWGGRGGELFF.

The chain is built from TRBV7-1 and TRBJ2-7; D may correspond to TRBD1 or TRBD2 (5 bases each). TRBV7-1 is an ORF, and what it does is uncertain. V was pared by 2 bases and J by 4 bases, with 27 bases between. CDR3 length: 19 amino acids. The CDR3 nucleotides read TGTGCCAGCAGCTCACACCGGGCAGGGCTCTCCCCGAGGGCTTACGAGCAGTACTTC. Its translation: CASSSHRAGLSPRAYEQYF.

Many counts were recorded for this clonotype. V and J are TRBV7-9 and TRBJ2-2; D call uncertain. Germline CDR1 and CDR2: SEHNR and FQNEAQ (reference sequence). Trimming left V 5 bases short and J 6 bases short, with 13 bases between. The CDR3 loop spans 14 amino acids. CDR3 DNA sequence: TGTGCCAGCAGCCCAGTGGTGACCCCCGGGGAGCTGTTTTTT. Residues: CASSPVVTPGELFF.

This clonotype was recorded many times. The chain joins TRBV4-3 to TRBJ2-7; TRBD1 is a possible D gene (5 bases). The CDR3 extends over 18 amino acids. Trimming took off 1 base at V and 1 base at J, with 20 bases between the two ends. Per germline, CDR1 LGHNA and CDR2 YSLEER. Here the CDR3 reads CASSQGAQMGLPSYEQYF. DNA for the CDR3: TGCGCCAGCAGCCAAGGAGCCCAGATGGGGCTGCCTTCCTACGAGCAGTACTTC.

This clonotype has at least ten counts. CDR3 sequence: CASSIVRTGDGYTF. The CDR3 bases are TGTGCCAGTAGTATTGTAAGGACAGGGGATGGCTACACCTTC. The chain employs TRBV19 and TRBJ1-2, with TRBD1 matching over 9 bases. Trimming took 3 bases from V and 6 from J; bases not matched to a gene: 5. CDR3 length: 14 residues. Germline-derived CDR1 and CDR2 are LNHDA and SQIVND (reference sequence).

Ten or more counts support this clonotype. In nucleotides, the CDR3 is TGCAGCGTCCAACAAGGTTCGATGAACACTGAAGCTTTCTTT. Residues: CSVQQGSMNTEAFF. This chain connects TRBV29-1 to TRBJ1-1; D gene ambiguous. Trimming left V 6 bases short and J 0 bases short, with 14 bases between. The CDR3 is made up of 14 amino acids. Looked up from germline, CDR1 is SQVTM and CDR2 is ANQGSEA.

This clonotype ranks as medium-sized. The rearrangement links TRBV12-5 to TRBJ1-1; D unresolved. CDR1 is LGHNT, CDR2 FRNRAP, per germline. V lost 7 bases, J lost 1 base, and 4 bases lay in between. This CDR3 contains 11 residues. The CDR3 coding sequence is TGTGCTAGTGTTCGGAACACTGAAGCTTTCTTT. This gives the protein CASVRNTEAFF. The whole variable domain, remainder taken from reference TRBV12-5 and TRBJ1-1, is DARVTQTPRHKVTEMGQEVTMRCQPILGHNTVFWYRQTMMQGLELLAYFRNRAPLDDSGMPKDRFSAEMPDATLATLKIQPSEPRDSAVYFCASVRNTEAFFGQGTRLTVV.

This clonotype occurred many times. V and J are TRBV20-1 and TRBJ1-6, with TRBD1 identical over 9 bases. The CDR3 runs 14 residues. Germline V CDR1 and CDR2: DFQATT, SNEGSKA (reference sequence). The ends lost 6 bases at V and 9 bases at J; junction bases unmatched: 9. CDR3 bases: TGCAGTGCACCCCCGGGACAGGGTTTTTCACCCCTCCACTTT. Amino acids: CSAPPGQGFSPLHF.

The chain has TRBV15 and TRBJ1-2; D is perhaps TRBD1 (5 bases). Germline CDR1 and CDR2: LNHNV and YYDKDF (reference sequence). The V end lost 0 bases, the J end lost 1 base, and 9 bases lay between the germline ends. The CDR3 consists of 15 residues. The CDR3 loop is CATSRDSGGNYGYTF. The CDR3 region has the DNA TGTGCCACCAGCAGAGATTCGGGGGGTAACTATGGCTACACCTTC.

In its sample, this clonotype was seen many times. The rearrangement links TRBV28 to TRBJ1-3; possible D gene TRBD1, 6 bases. Germline-derived CDR1 and CDR2 are MDHEN and SYDVKM. The CDR3 is 14 residues long. Trimming shortened V by 6 bases and J by 3 bases, and 12 bases separated the two germline ends. The CDR3 loop reads CASRGAAGGNTIYF. The CDR3 DNA follows: TGTGCCAGCAGGGGGGCGGCAGGTGGAAACACCATATATTTT.

The CDR3 region is CASSPQREVSYEQYF. CDR3 in DNA: TGTGCCAGCTCACCACAGCGGGAGGTCTCCTACGAGCAGTACTTC. V and J are TRBV18 and TRBJ2-7; 9 bases fit TRBD2. This CDR3 is 15 amino acids long. Germline CDR1 is KGHSH and CDR2 is LQKENI. V trimming: 1 base; J trimming: 0 bases; junction bases outside the gene matches: 1. Full variable domain (remainder filled in from reference TRBV18 and TRBJ2-7): NAGVMQNPRHLVRRRGQEARLRCSPMKGHSHVYWYRQLPEEGLKFMVYLQKENIIDESGMPKERFSAEFPKEGPSILRIQQVVRGDSAAYFCASSPQREVSYEQYFGPGTRLTVT.

Here the CDR3 reads CASSFVGFQETQYF. CDR3 nucleotides: TGTGCCAGCAGTTTCGTGGGATTTCAAGAGACCCAGTACTTC. The V and J genes are TRBV28 and TRBJ2-5; D not resolved. The V gene's germline CDR1 is MDHEN and CDR2 SYDVKM. This CDR3 has 14 residues. V was pared by 3 bases and J by 2 bases, with 10 bases between.

This chain links TRBV12-3 or TRBV12-4 with TRBJ2-7, with TRBD1 matching 7 bases. The CDR3 is 15 residues long. V shed 6 bases and J 2 bases; nucleotides not matched to a gene: 10. The CDR3 nucleotides are TGTGCCAGCAGCCGGGTCGGGACAGCTGCCTACGAGCAGTACTTC. This encodes CASSRVGTAAYEQYF.

This clonotype was counted many times. The DNA for the CDR3 is TGTGCCAGCAGCCAAGCCCAGGCCCCCTTCACTGAAGCTTTCTTT. Translation gives CASSQAQAPFTEAFF. V and J are TRBV4-2 and TRBJ1-1; D call uncertain. Trimming pared 1 base from V and 4 bases from J, leaving 13 bases between. The germline V gene has CDR1 LGHNA and CDR2 YNFKEQ. The CDR3 consists of 15 residues.

This clonotype was counted ten times or more. The gene calls are TRBV10-3 and TRBJ2-5, with a tentative D call TRBD2 (5 bases). CDR1 is ENHRY and CDR2 is SYGVKD in the germline V gene. The CDR3 covers 13 residues. The V end was cut by 4 bases, the J end by 3 bases, with 9 bases between. The CDR3 DNA sequence: TGTGCCATCAGTGTCCCCGGGGAAGAGACCCAGTACTTC. This codes for CAISVPGEETQYF.

This clonotype was observed many times. The genes are TRBV12-3 or TRBV12-4 and TRBJ1-5; D unresolved. The CDR3 has 14 residues. V lost 7 bases and J 2 bases, leaving 12 bases between the germline ends. CDR3 sequence: CASTLGYGNQPQHF. In DNA form, the CDR3 reads TGTGCCAGCACTCTGGGGTATGGCAATCAGCCCCAGCATTTT.

This clonotype was found many times. The chain couples TRBV27 to TRBJ2-7; D is possibly TRBD1 (5 bases). V dropped 4 bases and J dropped 3 bases, with 13 bases sitting between them. CDR1 is MNHEY, CDR2 SMNVEV, per germline (reference sequence). The CDR3 has 14 residues. CDR3 in DNA: TGTGCCAGCAGTTCCGGACAAACTATCTACGAGCAGTACTTC. This sequence encodes CASSSGQTIYEQYF.

The rearrangement links TRBV28 to TRBJ2-5; 7 positions agree with TRBD1. Trimming took 7 bases from V and 2 from J; bases not matched to a gene: 10. This CDR3 spans 15 amino acids. Germline CDR1 and CDR2: MDHEN and SYDVKM. CDR3 coding DNA: TGTGCCAGCACCTGGGGCAGGGGGTGGCAAGAGACCCAGTACTTC. Protein sequence: CASTWGRGWQETQYF.

Ten or more counts support this clonotype. The chain carries TRBV6-2 or TRBV6-3 and TRBJ1-1; D is ambiguous. Trimming left V 0 bases short and J 4 bases short, with 12 bases between. CDR3 size: 15 residues. Per germline, CDR1 MNHEY and CDR2 SVGEGT. The CDR3 bases are TGTGCCAGCAGTTACTCGACTCGGGGAGCCACTGAAGCTTTCTTT. The encoded protein is CASSYSTRGATEAFF.

The gene calls are TRBV5-1 and TRBJ1-6; possibly TRBD1 for D (5 bases). The CDR3 has 16 amino acids. The germline V gene encodes CDR1 SGHRS and CDR2 YFSETQ. V gave up 4 bases and J gave up 7 bases, with 18 bases separating them. This CDR3 reads CASSPRARGNNSPLHF. In DNA, the CDR3 is TGCGCCAGCAGCCCCCGAGCGCGGGGGAACAATTCACCCCTCCACTTT.